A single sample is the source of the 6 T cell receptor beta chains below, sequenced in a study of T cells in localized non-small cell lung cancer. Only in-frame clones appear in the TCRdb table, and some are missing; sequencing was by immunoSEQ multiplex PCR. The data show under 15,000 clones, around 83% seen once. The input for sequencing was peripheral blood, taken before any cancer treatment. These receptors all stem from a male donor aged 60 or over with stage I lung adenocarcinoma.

CDR3 sequence: CASSLSRTGELFF. For the CDR3, the DNA is TGTGCCAGCAGTTTAAGCAGGACCGGGGAGCTGTTTTTT. J is TRBJ2-2 and V is TRBV28; D gene unclear. The length of the CDR3 is 13 residues. The V end lost 2 bases, the J end lost 5 bases, and 6 bases lay between the germline ends. Per the germline V gene, CDR1 is MDHEN and CDR2 is SYDVKM.

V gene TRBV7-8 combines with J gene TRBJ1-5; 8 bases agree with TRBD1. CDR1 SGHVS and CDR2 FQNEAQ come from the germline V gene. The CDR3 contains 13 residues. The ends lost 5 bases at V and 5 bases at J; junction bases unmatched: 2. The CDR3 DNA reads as TGTGCCAGCAGCCTGGACAGGGATCAGCCCCAGCATTTT. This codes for CASSLDRDQPQHF.

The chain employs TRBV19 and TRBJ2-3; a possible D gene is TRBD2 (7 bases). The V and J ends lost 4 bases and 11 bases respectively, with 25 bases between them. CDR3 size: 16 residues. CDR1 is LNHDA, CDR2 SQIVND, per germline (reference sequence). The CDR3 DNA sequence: TGTGCCAGTAGTAACCGGGGGGCGACTCCCGCAGATGGGCAGTATTTT. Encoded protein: CASSNRGATPADGQYF.

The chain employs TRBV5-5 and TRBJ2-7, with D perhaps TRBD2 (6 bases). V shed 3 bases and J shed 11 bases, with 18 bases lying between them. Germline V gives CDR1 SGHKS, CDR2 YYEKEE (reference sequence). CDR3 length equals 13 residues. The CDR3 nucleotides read TGTGCCAGCAGCTCCGCTGTGGGCTGGGGGGAGTACTTC. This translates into CASSSAVGWGEYF. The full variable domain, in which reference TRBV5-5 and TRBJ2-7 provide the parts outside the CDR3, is DAGVTQSPTHLIKTRGQQVTLRCSPISGHKSVSWYQQVLGQGPQFIFQYYEKEERGRGNFPDRFSARQFPNYSSELNVNALLLGDSALYLCASSSAVGWGEYFGPGTRLTVT.

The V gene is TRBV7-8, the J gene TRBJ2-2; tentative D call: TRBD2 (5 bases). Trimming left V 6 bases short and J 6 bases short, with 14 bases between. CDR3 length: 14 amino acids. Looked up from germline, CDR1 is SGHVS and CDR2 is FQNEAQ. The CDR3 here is CASRVLESPGELFF. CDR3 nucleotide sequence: TGTGCCAGCAGGGTACTAGAATCCCCCGGGGAGCTGTTTTTT. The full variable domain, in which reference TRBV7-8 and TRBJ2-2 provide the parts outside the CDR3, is GAGVSQSPRYKVAKRGQDVALRCDPISGHVSLFWYQQALGQGPEFLTYFQNEAQLDKSGLPSDRFFAERPEGSVSTLKIQRTQQEDSAVYLCASRVLESPGELFFGEGSRLTVL.

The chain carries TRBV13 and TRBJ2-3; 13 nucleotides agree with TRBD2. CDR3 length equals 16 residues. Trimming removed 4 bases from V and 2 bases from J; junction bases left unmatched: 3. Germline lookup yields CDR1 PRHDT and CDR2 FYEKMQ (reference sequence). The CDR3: CASSSTSGRYTDTQYF. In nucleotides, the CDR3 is TGTGCCAGCAGCTCGACTAGCGGGAGGTACACAGATACGCAGTATTTT.